This T cell receptor (beta chain) was sequenced during a study of blood T cell repertoires in COVID-19. About the research overall: The samples span acute and convalescent COVID-19 from the United States, Italy and Spain.

This study enrolled people aged roughly 18 to 90 from about two dozen US geographic areas. Some clones are missing from TCRdb's copy, which holds only in-frame ones; the method was immunoSEQ multiplex PCR. The profile shows over 150,000 clones, around 84% of them singletons. The specimen sequenced was PBMCs or T cells enriched from blood (not recorded which). The TCR was taken from a woman aged 30 to 39 who had recovered from COVID-19.

DNA for the CDR3: TGTGCCAGCAAAGTTAGCGGGAACACTGAAGCTTTCTTT. Translating gives CASKVSGNTEAFF. The J gene is TRBJ1-1, the V gene TRBV28; the D is unclear. CDR1 is MDHEN, CDR2 SYDVKM, per germline. This CDR3 comprises 13 residues. V dropped 7 bases and J dropped 1 base, with 10 bases sitting between them. Full variable domain (outside the CDR3, taken from reference TRBV28 and TRBJ1-1): DVKVTQSSRYLVKRTGEKVFLECVQDMDHENMFWYRQDPGLGLRLIYFSYDVKMKEKGDIPEGYSVSREKKERFSLILESASTNQTSMYLCASKVSGNTEAFFGQGTRLTVV.